This T cell receptor (beta chain) was identified in a study of blood T cell repertoires in COVID-19. Germline loops: CDR1 SGHTA, CDR2 FQGTGA. The CDR3 has 15 residues. V lost 5 bases and J lost 2; bases outside the gene matches: 2. This table comes from immunoSEQ multiplex PCR, and its TCRdb copy is limited to in-frame clones, with some not included. The sample carries around 68,000 clones, over 80% recorded once. Material for sequencing was peripheral blood. The sequence was obtained from a woman aged 45-59 years with acute or convalescent COVID-19. The chain is built from TRBV7-3 and TRBJ2-6; 8 bases agree with TRBD1. The CDR3 DNA follows: TGTGCCAGCAGCGCAGGGGGCACTGGGGCCAACGTCCTGACTTTC. Translation gives CASSAGGTGANVLTF.